This T cell receptor (beta chain) was captured by sequencing in a study of blood T cell repertoires in COVID-19. At the level of the study: Samples representing acute and convalescent COVID-19 were sourced from the United States, Italy and Spain. The analysed material was cDNA or gDNA that came from T cells, B-cell-depleted T cells, or PBMCs.

This clone occurred once. Methods used by the authors: Estimated nucleated cell counts came from reference gene primer amplification. Assay used: immunoSEQ multiplex PCR; TCRdb lists only in-frame clones, some missing. V, J and clone size derive from that table, while D and trimming were established from the DNA sequence. The repertoire holds approximately 270,000 clones, with around nine tenths as singletons. This receptor was obtained from a man in his forties or fifties with acute or convalescent COVID-19. Sequenced material: peripheral blood.

CDR3 in DNA: TGTGCCAGCAGCCGCGGGGGAGCGGGGGGTCGGGAGACCCAGTACTTC. It specifies CASSRGGAGGRETQYF. The gene calls are TRBV3-1 (or the pseudogene TRBV3-2) and TRBJ2-5, with TRBD2 matching over 9 bases. From germline, CDR1 is LGHDT and CDR2 YNNKEL (reference sequence). V gave up 4 bases and J gave up 5 bases; unmatched junction bases: 11. The CDR3 has 16 amino acids.